This is a list of T cell receptor beta chains from one sample in a study of shared clonotypes between healthy human individuals. The table came from immunoSEQ multiplex PCR; TCRdb's copy has only in-frame clones and leaves some out. Here the sample spans some 1 million clones, approximately 68% being singletons. The source material was memory CD4+ T cells sorted from blood. The receptors derive from a man younger than 30 in good health. CDR3s include the opening cysteine and the closing phenylalanine or tryptophan. A D gene is named only where the DNA matches it firmly. Clone sizes are given selectively: once, few, many, or a class where the clone is expanded.

TRBJ2-5,TRBV18,13,.,.,TGTGCCAGCTCACCGCAAGGACAAGAGACCCAGTACTTC,CASSPQGQETQYF
TRBJ1-5,TRBV18,14,.,.,TGTGCCAGCTCACCGGGGGACCCAGCACGGCCCCAGCATTTT,CASSPGDPARPQHF
TRBJ1-1,TRBV18,15,.,.,TGTGCCAGCTCACCACGGCAGGTTAAGAACACTGAAGCTTTCTTT,CASSPRQVKNTEAFF
TRBJ2-5,TRBV5-1,13,few,.,TGCGCCAGCAGCTTGGCAGGGAGCGAGACCCAGTACTTC,CASSLAGSETQYF
TRBJ1-1,TRBV2,13,.,.,TGTGCCAGCAGCCCGCTGGGTATTTGGGAAGCTTTCTTT,CASSPLGIWEAFF
TRBJ2-7,TRBV6-5,13,.,.,TGTGCCAGCAGTTACAGCAGGACCTACGAGCAGTACTTC,CASSYSRTYEQYF
TRBJ2-4,TRBV6-5,11,.,.,TGTGCCTCGCTCTACAAAAACATTCAGTACTTC,CASLYKNIQYF
TRBJ2-7,TRBV14,15,.,.,TGTGCCAGGGGCCCAGGGCGCATCCCCTCCTACGAGCAGTACTTC,CARGPGRIPSYEQYF
TRBJ1-2,TRBV28,13,.,.,TGTGCCAGCAGCCAGGACAGTAGCTATGGCTACACCTTC,CASSQDSSYGYTF
TRBJ2-7,TRBV9,13,.,.,TGTGCCAGCAGCGTAGGAAGCTCCTACGAGCAGTACTTC,CASSVGSSYEQYF
TRBJ1-2,TRBV7-9,10,few,.,TGTGCCCTGTCAGGCTATGGCTACACCTTC,CALSGYGYTF
TRBJ2-7,TRBV7-2,16,.,.,TGTGCCAGCAGCTTAGACTCGCGGGGGCCCTCCTACGAGCAGTACTTC,CASSLDSRGPSYEQYF
TRBJ1-5,TRBV5-6,15,.,TRBD1,TGTGCCAGCAGCTCTGGACAGGGTCAGAATCAGCCCCAGCATTTT,CASSSGQGQNQPQHF
TRBJ1-6,TRBV18,14,.,.,TGTGCCAGCTCACCCTCGAACAGTGATTCACCCCTCCACTTT,CASSPSNSDSPLHF
TRBJ2-1,TRBV4-1,11,.,.,TGCGCCAGCAGTGGTCGTAATGAGCAGTTCTTC,CASSGRNEQFF
TRBJ2-4,TRBV27,15,.,.,TGTGCCAGCACGGGAACAGGGCTAGCCAAAAACATTCAGTACTTC,CASTGTGLAKNIQYF